The 2 T cell receptor beta chains presented below share a single source sample, sequenced in a study of OX40 agonist ivuxolimab in advanced cancers. Using immunoSEQ multiplex PCR, the repertoire was profiled, and TCRdb retains in-frame clones only, with some absent. This table holds approximately 69,000 clones, nearly 90% found once. The sequences come from CD4+ or CD8+ T cells sorted from blood, collected in a trial of the OX40 agonist ivuxolimab. Receptor source: an adult with an advanced solid tumor such as melanoma, head and neck, liver or kidney cancer.

The chain has TRBV11-2 and TRBJ2-5; D may be TRBD1 (6 bases). V shed 5 bases and J shed 5 bases, with 15 bases lying between them. The CDR3 totals 14 residues. Looked up from germline, CDR1 is SGHAT and CDR2 is FQNNGV. CDR3 amino acids: CASSPQQGKETQYF. Here the CDR3 DNA reads TGTGCCAGCAGCCCACAACAGGGAAAGGAGACCCAGTACTTC. Full variable domain (remainder filled in from reference TRBV11-2 and TRBJ2-5): EAGVAQSPRYKIIEKRQSVAFWCNPISGHATLYWYQQILGQGPKLLIQFQNNGVVDDSQLPKDRFSAERLKGVDSTLKIQPAKLEDSAVYLCASSPQQGKETQYFGPGTRLLVL.

The chain recombines TRBV5-6 with TRBJ2-5, with 9 positions matching TRBD2. J was trimmed by 4 bases and V by 0 bases; bases with no gene match: 10. CDR1 and CDR2 from the germline V gene are SGHDT and YYEEEE. The CDR3 has 17 amino acids. The CDR3 protein is CASSLAAGGRLLETQYF. DNA for the CDR3: TGTGCCAGCAGCTTGGCGGCGGGAGGGCGGTTATTAGAGACCCAGTACTTC.